The 8 T cell receptor beta chains in this list originate from one sample, sequenced in a study of T cells in Graves' hyperthyroidism and ophthalmopathy. What was amplified from RNA transcripts were TCR beta CDR3 regions. TCR CDR3 underwent first-round RT-PCR with the HTBI primer set. Each CDR3 protein gets one entry after TCRdb re-called the multiplex PCR reads with MiXCR. Found here are about 580,000 distinct CDR3 sequences, approximately 14% of them singletons; the top ten hold more than 4.5%. The specimen sequenced was blood. The receptors derive from a woman aged 30 to 39 with Graves' hyperthyroidism that later progressed to Graves' ophthalmopathy.

This clonotype was seen at least ten times. This rearrangement joins TRBV12-3 or TRBV12-4 to TRBJ1-6; D ambiguous. The length of the CDR3 is 17 residues. V was pared by 6 bases and J by 3 bases, with 18 bases between. CDR3 in amino acids: CASRNTEATVYNSPLHF. CDR3 coding DNA: TGTGCCAGCAGAAATACGGAGGCTACCGTCTATAATTCACCCCTCCACTTT.

This clonotype appeared many times. The chain joins TRBV29-1 to TRBJ2-1; D unclear. Trimming took 5 bases from V and 0 from J, leaving 11 bases between them. CDR3 size: 14 residues. The V gene's germline CDR1 is SQVTM and CDR2 ANQGSEA. The CDR3 DNA is TGCAGCGTTTCAGTACAGAGCTCCTACAATGAGCAGTTCTTC. This encodes CSVSVQSSYNEQFF.

This clonotype was seen repeatedly, ten times or more. The chain carries TRBV4-1 and TRBJ2-1; tentatively, D is TRBD1 (6 bases). The CDR3 contains 12 residues. Germline CDR1 and CDR2: MGHRA and YSYEKL. Trimming shortened V by 3 bases and J by 7 bases, and 7 bases separated the two germline ends. The CDR3 nucleotides are TGCGCCAGCAGCCAGCAGGGGAATGAGCAGTTCTTC. Residues: CASSQQGNEQFF.

This clonotype was counted only a few times. V is TRBV30 and J is TRBJ2-7; TRBD1 aligns across 7 bases. Germline assignment: CDR1 GTSNPN and CDR2 SVGIG (reference sequence). V lost 5 bases, J lost 2 bases, and 0 bases stayed unmatched. CDR3 length: 11 residues. Here the CDR3 DNA reads TGTGCCTGGGGACAGGCCTACGAGCAGTACTTC. It codes for CAWGQAYEQYF.

This clonotype showed up many times. The chain carries TRBV30 and TRBJ1-2; tentatively, D is TRBD1 (6 bases). The V end was cut by 1 base, the J end by 0 bases, with 12 bases between. The CDR3 consists of 15 residues. CDR1 GTSNPN and CDR2 SVGIG come from the germline V gene (reference sequence). The CDR3 sequence is CAWSGGQRANYGYTF. CDR3 nucleotide sequence: TGTGCCTGGAGTGGGGGGCAGAGAGCTAACTATGGCTACACCTTC.

The table lists this clonotype with a few counts. Because it lacks the conserved phenylalanine or tryptophan at the end, this CDR3 is likely a read error. The chain is built from TRBV6-2 or TRBV6-3 and TRBJ2-5; TRBD2 matches at 10 bases. This CDR3 spans 15 amino acids. V gave up 5 bases and J gave up 4 bases; unmatched junction bases: 7. Germline V gene sequence: CDR1 MNHEY, CDR2 SVGEGT. This CDR3 reads CASSRLAGLGETQYL. CDR3 nucleotide sequence: TGTGCCAGCAGTCGACTAGCGGGCTTGGGAGAGACCCAGTACCTC.

This clonotype was found many times. V and J are TRBV7-8 and TRBJ1-1; D unclear. The CDR3 consists of 12 residues. CDR1 and CDR2 from the germline V gene are SGHVS and FQNEAQ. V lost 6 bases, J lost 6 bases, and 11 bases lay in between. CDR3 DNA: TGTGCCAGCAGGGGCGACCTTCCTGAAGCTTTCTTT. Protein: CASRGDLPEAFF.

This clonotype came up once. This chain links TRBV19 with TRBJ1-2; possible D gene TRBD1, 5 bases. V shed 1 base and J shed 6 bases, with 21 bases lying between them. From germline, CDR1 is LNHDA and CDR2 SQIVND (reference sequence). The CDR3 is 17 residues long. The CDR3 sequence: CASSIVGGSGPRNGYTF. The DNA of the CDR3 is TGTGCCAGTAGTATAGTTGGGGGGTCAGGCCCTCGGAATGGCTACACCTTC.